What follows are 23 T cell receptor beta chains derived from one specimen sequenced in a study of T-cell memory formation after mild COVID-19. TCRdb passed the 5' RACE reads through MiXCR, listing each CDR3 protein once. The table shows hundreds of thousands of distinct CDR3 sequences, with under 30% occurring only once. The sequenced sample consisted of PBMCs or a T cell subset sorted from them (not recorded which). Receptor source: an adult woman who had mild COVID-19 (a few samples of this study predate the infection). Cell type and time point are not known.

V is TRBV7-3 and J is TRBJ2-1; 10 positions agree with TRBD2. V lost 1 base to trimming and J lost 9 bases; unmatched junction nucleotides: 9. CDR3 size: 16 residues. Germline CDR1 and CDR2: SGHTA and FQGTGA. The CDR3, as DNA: TGTGCCAGCAGCTTAAGAGGGATAGCGGGGGGATCTGAGCAGTTCTTC. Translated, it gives CASSLRGIAGGSEQFF.

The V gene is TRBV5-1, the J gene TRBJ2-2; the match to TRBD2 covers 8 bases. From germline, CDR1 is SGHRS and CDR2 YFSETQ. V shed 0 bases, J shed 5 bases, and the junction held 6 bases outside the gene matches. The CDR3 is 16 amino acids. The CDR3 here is CASSLVSGRWTGELFF. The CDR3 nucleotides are TGCGCCAGCAGCTTGGTGAGCGGGAGATGGACCGGGGAGCTGTTTTTT. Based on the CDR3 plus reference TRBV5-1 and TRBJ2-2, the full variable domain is KAGVTQTPRYLIKTRGQQVTLSCSPISGHRSVSWYQQTPGQGLQFLFEYFSETQRNKGNFPGRFSGRQFSNSRSEMNVSTLELGDSALYLCASSLVSGRWTGELFFGEGSRLTVL.

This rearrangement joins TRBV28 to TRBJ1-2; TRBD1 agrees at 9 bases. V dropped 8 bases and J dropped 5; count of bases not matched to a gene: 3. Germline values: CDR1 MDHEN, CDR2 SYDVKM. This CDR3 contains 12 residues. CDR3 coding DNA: TGTGCCAGCGGACAGGGGCGTTATGGCTACACCTTC. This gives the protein CASGQGRYGYTF.

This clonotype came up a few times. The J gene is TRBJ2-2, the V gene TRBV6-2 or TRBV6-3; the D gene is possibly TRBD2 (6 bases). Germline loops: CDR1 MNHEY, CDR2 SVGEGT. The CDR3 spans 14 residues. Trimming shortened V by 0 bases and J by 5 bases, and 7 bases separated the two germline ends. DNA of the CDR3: TGTGCCAGCAGTTACTCCGGGGGAACCGGGGAGCTGTTTTTT. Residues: CASSYSGGTGELFF.

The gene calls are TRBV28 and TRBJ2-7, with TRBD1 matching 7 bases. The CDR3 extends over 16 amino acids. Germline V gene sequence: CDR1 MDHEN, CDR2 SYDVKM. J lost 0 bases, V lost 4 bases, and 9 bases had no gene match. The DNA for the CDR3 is TGTGCCAGCAGTTCCCGGACAGGTTCAAGCTCCTACGAGCAGTACTTC. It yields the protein CASSSRTGSSSYEQYF.

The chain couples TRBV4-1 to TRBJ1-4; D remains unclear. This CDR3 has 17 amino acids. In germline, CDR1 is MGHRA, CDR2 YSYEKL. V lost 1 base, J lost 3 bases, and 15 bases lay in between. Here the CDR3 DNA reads TGCGCCAGCAGCCAAGGAGTGGGCGGGGTAGCTAATGAAAAACTGTTTTTT. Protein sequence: CASSQGVGGVANEKLFF.

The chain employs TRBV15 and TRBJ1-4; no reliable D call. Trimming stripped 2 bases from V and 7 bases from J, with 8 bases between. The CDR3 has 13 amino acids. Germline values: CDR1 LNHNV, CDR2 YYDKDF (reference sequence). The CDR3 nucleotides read TGTGCCACCAGCAGATCGTCCCGTGAAAAACTGTTTTTT. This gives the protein CATSRSSREKLFF.

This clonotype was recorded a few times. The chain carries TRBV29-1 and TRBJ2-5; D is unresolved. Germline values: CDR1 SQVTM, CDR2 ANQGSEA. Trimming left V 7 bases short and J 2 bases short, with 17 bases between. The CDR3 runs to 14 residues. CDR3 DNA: TGCAGCGGACGAGGCTTCGGGTGGCAAGAGACCCAGTACTTC. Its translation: CSGRGFGWQETQYF.

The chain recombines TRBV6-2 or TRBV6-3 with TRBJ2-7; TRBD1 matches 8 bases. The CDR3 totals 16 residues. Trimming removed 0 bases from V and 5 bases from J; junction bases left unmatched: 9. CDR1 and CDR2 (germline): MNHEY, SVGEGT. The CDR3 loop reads CASSYSPDRGGNEQYF. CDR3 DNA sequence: TGTGCCAGCAGTTACTCCCCTGACAGGGGAGGCAACGAGCAGTACTTC.

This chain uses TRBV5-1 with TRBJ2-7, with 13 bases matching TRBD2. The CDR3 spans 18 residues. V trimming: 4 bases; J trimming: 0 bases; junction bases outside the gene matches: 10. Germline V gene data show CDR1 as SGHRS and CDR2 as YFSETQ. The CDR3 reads CASSPKGLAGDLSYEQYF. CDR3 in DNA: TGCGCCAGCAGCCCTAAAGGACTAGCGGGAGACCTCTCCTACGAGCAGTACTTC.

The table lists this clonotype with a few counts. The CDR3: CASSQVLLRRGGYEQYF. The CDR3 bases are TGTGCCAGCAGCCAAGTCCTGCTGCGTCGCGGGGGGTACGAGCAGTACTTC. The V and J genes are TRBV4-2 and TRBJ2-7, with 8 bases that match TRBD2. The CDR3 is 17 residues long. Germline trimming cut 1 base from V and 4 bases from J; bases unmatched to any gene: 12. Germline V gene lookup returns CDR1 LGHNA and CDR2 YNFKEQ.

The DNA of the CDR3 is TGTGCCAGCAGTTTAATACAGGGCGGTGAAAAACTGTTTTTT. Amino acid sequence: CASSLIQGGEKLFF. The chain joins TRBV12-3 or TRBV12-4 to TRBJ1-4; D perhaps matches TRBD1 (6 bases). V lost 2 bases and J lost 7, with 11 bases in between. The CDR3 has 14 residues.

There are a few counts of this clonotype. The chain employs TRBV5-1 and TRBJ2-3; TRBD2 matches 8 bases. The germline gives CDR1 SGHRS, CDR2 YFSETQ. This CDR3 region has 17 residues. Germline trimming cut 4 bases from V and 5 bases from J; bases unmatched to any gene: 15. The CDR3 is CASSHPPNSGARDTQYF. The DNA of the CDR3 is TGCGCCAGCAGCCACCCACCGAATAGCGGGGCCAGAGATACGCAGTATTTT.

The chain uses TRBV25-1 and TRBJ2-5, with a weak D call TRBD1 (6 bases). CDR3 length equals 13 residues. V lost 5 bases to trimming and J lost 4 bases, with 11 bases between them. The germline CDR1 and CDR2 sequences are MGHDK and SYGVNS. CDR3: CASSRMGAETQYF. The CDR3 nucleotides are TGTGCCAGCAGTCGTATGGGGGCAGAGACCCAGTACTTC.

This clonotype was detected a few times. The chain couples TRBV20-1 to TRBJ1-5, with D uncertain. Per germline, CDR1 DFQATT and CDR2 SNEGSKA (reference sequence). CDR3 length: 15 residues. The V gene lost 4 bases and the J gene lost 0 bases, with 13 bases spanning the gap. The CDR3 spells CSANVGSHSNQPQHF. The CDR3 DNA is TGCAGTGCTAACGTGGGGTCCCATAGCAATCAGCCCCAGCATTTT.

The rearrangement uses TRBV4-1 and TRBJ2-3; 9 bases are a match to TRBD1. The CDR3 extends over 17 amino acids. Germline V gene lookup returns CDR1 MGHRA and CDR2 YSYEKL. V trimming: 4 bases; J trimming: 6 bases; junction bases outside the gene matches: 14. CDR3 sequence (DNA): TGCGCCAGCAGCCTCTCCCGGAACAGGGGGCGCGAGGATACGCAGTATTTT. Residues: CASSLSRNRGREDTQYF.

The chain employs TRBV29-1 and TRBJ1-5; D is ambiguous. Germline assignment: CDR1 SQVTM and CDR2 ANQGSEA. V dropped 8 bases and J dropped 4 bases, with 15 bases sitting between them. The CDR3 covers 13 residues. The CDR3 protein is CSTRTDPNQPQHF. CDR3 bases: TGCAGCACCAGGACGGACCCTAATCAGCCCCAGCATTTT. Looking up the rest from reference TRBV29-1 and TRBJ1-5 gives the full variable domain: SAVISQKPSRDICQRGTSLTIQCQVDSQVTMMFWYRQQPGQSLTLIATANQGSEATYESGFVIDKFPISRPNLTFSTLTVSNMSPEDSSIYLCSTRTDPNQPQHFGDGTRLSIL.

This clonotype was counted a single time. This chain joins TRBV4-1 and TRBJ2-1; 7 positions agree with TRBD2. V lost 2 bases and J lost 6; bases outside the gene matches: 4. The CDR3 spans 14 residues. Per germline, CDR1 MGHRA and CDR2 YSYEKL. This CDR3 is CASSQYWGGNEQFF. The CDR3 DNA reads TGCGCCAGCAGCCAATACTGGGGGGGCAATGAGCAGTTCTTC.

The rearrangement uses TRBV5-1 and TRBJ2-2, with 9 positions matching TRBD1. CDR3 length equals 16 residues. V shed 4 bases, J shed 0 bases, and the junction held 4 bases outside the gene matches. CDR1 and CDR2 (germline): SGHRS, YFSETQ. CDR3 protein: CASSLGTGSNTGELFF. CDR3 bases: TGCGCCAGCAGCCTCGGGACAGGGTCGAACACCGGGGAGCTGTTTTTT.

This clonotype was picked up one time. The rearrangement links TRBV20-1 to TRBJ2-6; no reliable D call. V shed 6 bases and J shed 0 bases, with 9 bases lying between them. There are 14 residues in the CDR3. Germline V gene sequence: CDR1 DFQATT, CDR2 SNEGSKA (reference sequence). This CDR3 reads CSAYDVSGANVLTF. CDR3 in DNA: TGCAGTGCCTATGATGTCTCTGGGGCCAACGTCCTGACTTTC.

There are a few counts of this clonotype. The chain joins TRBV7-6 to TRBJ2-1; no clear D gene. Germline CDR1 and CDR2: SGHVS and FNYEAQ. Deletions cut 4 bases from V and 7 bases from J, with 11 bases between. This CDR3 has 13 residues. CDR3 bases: TGTGCCAGCAGCTGGCAGGTTTTGAATGAGCAGTTCTTC. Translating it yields CASSWQVLNEQFF.

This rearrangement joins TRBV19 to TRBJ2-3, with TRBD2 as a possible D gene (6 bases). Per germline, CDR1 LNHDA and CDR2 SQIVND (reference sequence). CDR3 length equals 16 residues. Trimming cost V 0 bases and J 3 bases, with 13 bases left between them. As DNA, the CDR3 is TGTGCCAGTAGTATAGACGGGACTCTAATAACAGATACGCAGTATTTT. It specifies CASSIDGTLITDTQYF.

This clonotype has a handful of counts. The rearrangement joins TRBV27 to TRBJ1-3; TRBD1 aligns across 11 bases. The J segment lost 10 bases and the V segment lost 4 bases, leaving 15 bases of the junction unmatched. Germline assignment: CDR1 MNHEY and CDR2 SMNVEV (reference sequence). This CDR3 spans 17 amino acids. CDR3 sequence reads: CASSSRSTGQGVRTIYF. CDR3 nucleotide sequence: TGTGCCAGCAGTTCCAGATCCACGGGACAGGGGGTTCGGACCATATATTTT.